What follows are 18 T cell receptor beta chains derived from one specimen sequenced in a study of CD8 T cells in Susac syndrome. An amount of RNA that ranged from roughly 0.5 to 1 ug was reverse transcribed with random hexamers. TCRdb called the immunoSEQ multiplex PCR reads again in MiXCR, with one record for every CDR3 protein. This table holds just over 300,000 distinct CDR3 sequences, 92% found once. The sample comprised CD4+ T cells from PBMCs. The receptors here all came from a human donor with multiple sclerosis.

The gene calls are TRBV30 and TRBJ1-2; D gene uncertain. Germline values: CDR1 GTSNPN, CDR2 SVGIG (reference sequence). The CDR3 totals 14 residues. The V end lost 0 bases, the J end lost 8 bases, and 16 bases lay between the germline ends. The CDR3 DNA sequence: TGTGCCTGGAGTGTATCCCCACAGTCTCAGGGCTACACCTTC. Encoded protein: CAWSVSPQSQGYTF.

The chain recombines TRBV18 with TRBJ1-2; 8 bases line up with TRBD1. Germline values: CDR1 KGHSH, CDR2 LQKENI. This CDR3 comprises 14 residues. V shed 3 bases and J 6 bases; nucleotides not matched to a gene: 6. CDR3 residues: CASSPVRQGHGYTF. The CDR3 nucleotides are TGTGCCAGCTCACCTGTCAGACAGGGGCATGGCTACACCTTC.

The gene calls are TRBV4-1 and TRBJ2-2, with unresolved D. The germline V gene encodes CDR1 MGHRA and CDR2 YSYEKL. CDR3 length: 13 residues. Trimming left V 0 bases short and J 8 bases short, with 7 bases between. Here the CDR3 reads CASSQEGLGELFF. The CDR3 region has the DNA TGCGCCAGCAGCCAAGAAGGGTTGGGGGAGCTGTTTTTT.

The V gene is TRBV4-2, the J gene TRBJ2-5, with D tentatively TRBD2 (5 bases). Germline values: CDR1 LGHNA, CDR2 YNFKEQ. V gave up 0 bases and J gave up 3 bases, with 8 bases separating them. The CDR3 is made up of 14 amino acids. CDR3 protein: CASSQDPAEETQYF. The CDR3 DNA reads TGTGCCAGCAGCCAAGATCCAGCGGAAGAGACCCAGTACTTC.

In DNA form, the CDR3 reads TGCGCCAGCAGCCCGGGGGACAGGGAGGGAAACATTCAGTACTTC. Amino acids: CASSPGDREGNIQYF. The chain employs TRBV5-1 and TRBJ2-4, with 9 bases lining up with TRBD1. Germline CDR1 SGHRS, CDR2 YFSETQ. J was trimmed by 6 bases and V by 4 bases; bases with no gene match: 8. CDR3 size: 15 residues.

The CDR3 sequence: CASTPRTLGGNTIYF. The DNA for the CDR3 is TGTGCCAGCACCCCCCGGACCCTAGGGGGAAACACCATATATTTT. V and J are TRBV12-3 or TRBV12-4 and TRBJ1-3, with unresolved D. The germline V and J ends were trimmed by 7 bases and 4 bases, with 17 bases remaining between them. CDR3 length equals 15 residues.

The V and J genes are TRBV9 and TRBJ2-7; no definite D call. Trimming took 0 bases from V and 7 from J, leaving 14 bases between them. Looked up from germline, CDR1 is SGDLS and CDR2 is YYNGEE. CDR3 size: 14 residues. The CDR3 loop is CASSVDPQAGEQYF. For the CDR3, the DNA is TGTGCCAGCAGCGTAGATCCGCAGGCTGGGGAGCAGTACTTC.

The chain employs TRBV9 and TRBJ2-3; D is possibly TRBD1 or TRBD2 (6 bases each). In germline, CDR1 is SGDLS, CDR2 YYNGEE. Trimming shortened V by 7 bases and J by 1 base, and 19 bases separated the two germline ends. The CDR3 extends over 16 amino acids. Written as DNA, the CDR3 is TGTGCCAGCGGCCCAGGGGTCGGGAGCGGCACAGATACGCAGTATTTT. Protein sequence: CASGPGVGSGTDTQYF.

The V call is TRBV30, the J call TRBJ2-3; D uncertain. V was pared by 2 bases and J by 3 bases, with 6 bases between. The CDR3 totals 12 residues. Germline V gives CDR1 GTSNPN, CDR2 SVGIG (reference sequence). The CDR3 loop is CAWSFLTDTQYF. The CDR3 coding sequence is TGTGCCTGGAGTTTTTTAACAGATACGCAGTATTTT.

This chain links TRBV23-1 with TRBJ1-1, with 9 bases that match TRBD1. TRBV23-1 is reported as an ORF; its role is uncertain. The CDR3 is 13 residues long. J lost 7 bases, V lost 6 bases, and 6 bases had no gene match. The CDR3 reads CASRLGQGYEAFF. CDR3 sequence (DNA): TGCGCCAGCAGACTCGGACAGGGGTATGAAGCTTTCTTT.

The chain employs TRBV10-3 and TRBJ1-1; 8 nucleotides agree with TRBD1. The V and J ends lost 6 bases and 0 bases, in that order; junction bases with no gene match: 9. The CDR3 is 16 residues long. In germline, CDR1 is ENHRY, CDR2 SYGVKD. As DNA, the CDR3 is TGTGCCATCAGAGGACAGGGTGGAATCATGAACACTGAAGCTTTCTTT. Amino acids: CAIRGQGGIMNTEAFF.

The chain has TRBV19 and TRBJ1-5; D not certain. V lost 4 bases to trimming and J lost 7 bases, with 11 bases between them. The CDR3 spans 13 residues. Germline CDR1 is LNHDA and CDR2 is SQIVND (reference sequence). As DNA, the CDR3 is TGTGCCAGTAGTAAGGCCCCGAGCCAGCCCCAGCATTTT. The encoded protein is CASSKAPSQPQHF. Together with reference TRBV19 and TRBJ1-5, the CDR3 gives the full variable domain: DGGITQSPKYLFRKEGQNVTLSCEQNLNHDAMYWYRQDPGQGLRLIYYSQIVNDFQKGDIAEGYSVSREKKESFPLTVTSAQKNPTAFYLCASSKAPSQPQHFGDGTRLSIL.

The chain links TRBV6-1 to TRBJ2-5; D remains unclear. CDR3 length equals 14 residues. Germline CDR1 MNHNS, CDR2 SASEGT. Trimming shortened V by 7 bases and J by 1 base, and 13 bases separated the two germline ends. The CDR3 bases are TGTGCCAGCACCACAAATCTCGCCCAAGAGACCCAGTACTTC. Amino acids: CASTTNLAQETQYF.

This clonotype has only one observation. The J gene is TRBJ1-5, the V gene TRBV20-1; 8 bases line up with TRBD1. There are 15 residues in the CDR3. V lost 6 bases, J lost 7 bases, and 14 bases stayed unmatched. Per germline, CDR1 DFQATT and CDR2 SNEGSKA (reference sequence). CDR3: CSATRTGTQKQPQHF. CDR3 in DNA: TGCAGTGCCACGCGGACAGGGACCCAAAAGCAGCCCCAGCATTTT.

The chain employs TRBV6-5 and TRBJ1-2; D is unclear. The V end was cut by 6 bases, the J end by 4 bases, with 12 bases between. This CDR3 has 13 amino acids. The germline gives CDR1 MNHEY, CDR2 SVGAGI. For the CDR3, the DNA is TGTGCCAGCAGCCCCGGGGAGTCCTATGGCTACACCTTC. Its protein product is CASSPGESYGYTF.

This sequence joins TRBV5-5 and TRBJ1-2; no reliable D call. The CDR3 spans 11 residues. With 1 base removed from V and 6 bases from J, the gap between germline ends came to 4 bases. The germline V gene encodes CDR1 SGHKS and CDR2 YYEKEE (reference sequence). The CDR3, as DNA: TGTGCCAGCAGCTTGTATCATGGCTACACCTTC. Translated: CASSLYHGYTF.

The chain uses TRBV29-1 and TRBJ2-3; 13 nucleotides match TRBD2. The CDR3 loop spans 16 amino acids. Trimming cost V 7 bases and J 4 bases; bases outside gene matches: 11. From germline, CDR1 is SQVTM and CDR2 ANQGSEA. As DNA, the CDR3 is TGCAGCGCCGGTAGGACTAGCGGGAGTCACGCAGATACGCAGTATTTT. It codes for CSAGRTSGSHADTQYF.

This clonotype was seen once. The rearrangement joins TRBV12-3 or TRBV12-4 to TRBJ2-1, with 7 bases that match TRBD1. The junction had 6 bases not matched to a gene; V was cut back by 5 bases and J by 5 bases. The CDR3 length is 14 residues. The CDR3 region is CASSHGQANNEQFF. In nucleotides, the CDR3 is TGTGCCAGCAGTCACGGACAGGCCAACAATGAGCAGTTCTTC.